These 8 T cell receptor beta chains were all obtained from the same sample, sequenced in a study of neurological immune-mediated disorders. Time point noted: longitudinal time-point 3. TCRdb fed the 5' RACE reads into MiXCR, producing one record per CDR3 protein. The profile shows roughly 100,000 distinct CDR3 sequences, roughly 10% of them singletons. Sequenced input: PBMCs. The origin of the receptors is a female donor with HTLV-1-associated myelopathy (HAM/TSP).

Many counts were recorded for this clonotype. In DNA, the CDR3 is TGCGCCAGCAGCTTGGTACCTTATAGTAATGAGCAGTTCTTC. This translates into CASSLVPYSNEQFF. The V call is TRBV5-1, the J call TRBJ2-1; no definite D call. The CDR3 runs to 14 residues. The V gene's germline CDR1 is SGHRS and CDR2 YFSETQ. The V gene lost 0 bases and the J gene lost 7 bases, with 11 bases spanning the gap. Looking up the rest from reference TRBV5-1 and TRBJ2-1 gives the full variable domain: KAGVTQTPRYLIKTRGQQVTLSCSPISGHRSVSWYQQTPGQGLQFLFEYFSETQRNKGNFPGRFSGRQFSNSRSEMNVSTLELGDSALYLCASSLVPYSNEQFFGPGTRLTVL.

This clonotype was picked up many times. The chain carries TRBV4-2 and TRBJ2-7; the match to TRBD1 covers 8 bases. CDR1 and CDR2 (germline): LGHNA, YNFKEQ. The ends lost 4 bases at V and 5 bases at J; junction bases unmatched: 7. The CDR3 has 14 amino acids. As DNA, the CDR3 is TGTGCCAGCAGCCCTGGACAGGGAGTGCACGAGCAGTACTTC. It yields the protein CASSPGQGVHEQYF.

This clonotype was seen many times. The CDR3 bases are TGCAGTGCTCCCTATAACACCGGGGAGCTGTTTTTT. Translated, it gives CSAPYNTGELFF. The J gene is TRBJ2-2, the V gene TRBV20-1; D not resolved. Germline loops: CDR1 DFQATT, CDR2 SNEGSKA (reference sequence). With 5 bases removed from V and 2 bases from J, the gap between germline ends came to 6 bases. The CDR3 runs 12 residues.

This clonotype was seen ten or more times. The gene calls are TRBV28 and TRBJ2-2; D ambiguous. Germline-derived CDR1 and CDR2 are MDHEN and SYDVKM. V was clipped by 3 bases and J by 8 bases, with 4 bases between them. The CDR3 sequence is 11 residues long. Here the CDR3 reads CASSFGGELFF. The CDR3 bases are TGTGCCAGCAGTTTCGGGGGGGAGCTGTTTTTT.

The gene calls are TRBV5-1 and TRBJ2-7; TRBD1 matches at 7 bases. The ends lost 4 bases at V and 0 bases at J; junction bases unmatched: 4. CDR3 length equals 14 residues. Germline assignment: CDR1 SGHRS and CDR2 YFSETQ. The CDR3 spells CASSVGQPSYEQYF. The CDR3 DNA follows: TGCGCCAGCAGCGTGGGACAGCCCTCCTACGAGCAGTACTTC.

This clonotype has a count of ten or more. CDR3 DNA: TGCGCCAGCAGCCCTATAGCGGGGTGGAACACCGGGGAGCTGTTTTTT. Translation gives CASSPIAGWNTGELFF. The chain uses TRBV5-1 and TRBJ2-2; 8 bases are a match to TRBD2. Trimming cost V 4 bases and J 1 base; bases outside gene matches: 6. Germline V gene sequence: CDR1 SGHRS, CDR2 YFSETQ. The CDR3 runs to 16 residues.

The chain uses TRBV9 and TRBJ1-2; 10 bases align to TRBD1. Germline assignment: CDR1 SGDLS and CDR2 YYNGEE. J gave up 4 bases and V 2 bases, and 5 bases lay outside the gene matches. This CDR3 comprises 15 residues. CDR3 sequence (DNA): TGTGCCAGCAGCGTGGTGACAGGGGGCCGCTATGGCTACACCTTC. This sequence encodes CASSVVTGGRYGYTF. The variable domain in full, with the rest retrieved from reference TRBV9 and TRBJ1-2, is DSGVTQTPKHLITATGQRVTLRCSPRSGDLSVYWYQQSLDQGLQFLIQYYNGEERAKGNILERFSAQQFPDLHSELNLSSLELGDSALYFCASSVVTGGRYGYTFGSGTRLTVV.

Many counts were recorded for this clonotype. This chain joins TRBV4-1 and TRBJ1-1; D is uncertain. Per the germline V gene, CDR1 is MGHRA and CDR2 is YSYEKL. The CDR3 totals 14 residues. Trimming took 0 bases from V and 1 from J, leaving 6 bases between them. The CDR3 spells CASSQDWGNTEAFF. In DNA form, the CDR3 reads TGCGCCAGCAGCCAAGATTGGGGGAACACTGAAGCTTTCTTT.